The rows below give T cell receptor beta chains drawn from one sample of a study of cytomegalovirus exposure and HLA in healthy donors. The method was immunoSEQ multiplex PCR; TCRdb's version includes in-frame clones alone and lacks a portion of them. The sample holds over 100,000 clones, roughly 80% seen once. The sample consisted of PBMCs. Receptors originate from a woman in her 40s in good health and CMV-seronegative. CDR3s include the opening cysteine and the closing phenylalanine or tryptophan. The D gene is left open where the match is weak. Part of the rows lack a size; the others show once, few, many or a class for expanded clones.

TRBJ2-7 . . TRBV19 TGTGCCAGTAGTACTCACCACAGGGACCCCTACGAGCAGTACTTC CASSTHHRDPYEQYF
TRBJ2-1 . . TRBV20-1 TGCAGTGCGCGACATAACCATGAGCAGTTCTTC CSARHNHEQFF
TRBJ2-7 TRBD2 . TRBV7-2 TGTGCCAGCAGCCCAATAGCGGGAATCTACGAGCAGTACTTC CASSPIAGIYEQYF
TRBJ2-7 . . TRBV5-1 TGCGCCAGCAGCTTGGCTGGGACTGCACCGGCCGAGCAGTACTTC CASSLAGTAPAEQYF
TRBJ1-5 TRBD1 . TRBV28 TGTGCCAGCAGTTTTACAGGGGCCCGCAATCAGCCCCAGCATTTT CASSFTGARNQPQHF
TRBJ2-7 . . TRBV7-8 TGTGCCAGCAGCTTGTTGGGCAGTTCCTACGAGCAGTACTTC CASSLLGSSYEQYF
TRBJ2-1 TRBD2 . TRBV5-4 TGTGCCAGCAGCTTAGCGGGAGGCGCCTACAATGAGCAGTTCTTC CASSLAGGAYNEQFF
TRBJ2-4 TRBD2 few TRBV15 TGTGCCACCAGCAGAGAACCTACAGTTAGCGGGAGGGCCGGAAACATTCAGTACTTC CATSREPTVSGRAGNIQYF
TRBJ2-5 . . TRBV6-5 TGTGCCAGCAGTTACGGCGGGGGACACAAAGAGACCCAGTACTTC CASSYGGGHKETQYF
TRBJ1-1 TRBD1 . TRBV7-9 TGTTCCAGCAGCTTGACAGGGGGCGCCGGAACTGAAGCTTTCTTT CSSSLTGGAGTEAFF
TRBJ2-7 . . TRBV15 TGTGCCACCAGCAGAGATGAGGGCCTGTACGAGCAGTACTTC CATSRDEGLYEQYF
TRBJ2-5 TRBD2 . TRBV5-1 TGCGCCAGCAGCTACCTAGCGGGAGGACCCGGGGGCCAAGAGACCCAGTACTTC CASSYLAGGPGGQETQYF
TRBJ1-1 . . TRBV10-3 TGTGCCATCAGTGAGTCGAGTACAACAGAAAGGAACACTGAAGCTTTCTTT CAISESSTTERNTEAFF
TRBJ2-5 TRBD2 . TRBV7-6 TGTGCCAGCAGCTTAGAGGTTGGCGGGAGGAGCGAGACCCAGTACTTC CASSLEVGGRSETQYF
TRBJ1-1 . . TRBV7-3 TGTGCCAGCAGCAGGGGGGGGAGAACTGAAGCTTTCTTT CASSRGGRTEAFF
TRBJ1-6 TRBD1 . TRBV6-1 TGTGCCAGCAGTGACGGAAGGGGGCGCGGTAATTCACCCCTCCACTTT CASSDGRGRGNSPLHF
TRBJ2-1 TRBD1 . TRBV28 TGTGCCAGCAGTTTACCGGGACAGGCTAGCTCCTACAATGAGCAGTTCTTC CASSLPGQASSYNEQFF
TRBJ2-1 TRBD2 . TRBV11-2 TGTGCCAGCAGCTTAGAGGTTGGGGGAGGGAATGAGCAGTTCTTC CASSLEVGGGNEQFF
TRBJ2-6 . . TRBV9 TGTGCCAGCAGCGATGGGGCCGGGGCCAACGTCCTGACTTTC CASSDGAGANVLTF
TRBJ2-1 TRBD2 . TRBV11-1 TGTGCCAGCAACGCCCGTGTAGCGGGTAATGAGCAGTTCTTC CASNARVAGNEQFF
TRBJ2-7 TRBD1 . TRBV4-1 TGCGCCAGCAGCCAACAACCGGGACAGGGTAACTACGAGCAGTACTTC CASSQQPGQGNYEQYF
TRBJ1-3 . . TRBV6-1 TGTGCCAGCAGTGCGGTCGGAAACACCATATATTTT CASSAVGNTIYF
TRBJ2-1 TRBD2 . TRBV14 TGTGCCAGCAGGGCTACTAGCGGTAGCTACAATGAGCAGTTCTTC CASRATSGSYNEQFF
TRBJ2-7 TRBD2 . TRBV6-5 TGTGCCAGCAGCTTGGGACTAGCGGGACTATACGAGCAGTACTTC CASSLGLAGLYEQYF
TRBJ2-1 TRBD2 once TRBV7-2 TGTGCCAGCAGCTTAGATGCGGGAGGGAGAGAAGAGCAGTTCTTC CASSLDAGGREEQFF
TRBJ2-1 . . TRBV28 TGTGCCAGTGACAAGCTCCCTAATGAGCAGTTCTTC CASDKLPNEQFF
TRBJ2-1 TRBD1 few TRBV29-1 TGCAGCGTTGTTGGACAGGGGATTTTAGACAATGAGCAGTTCTTC CSVVGQGILDNEQFF
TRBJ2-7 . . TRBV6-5 TGTGCCAGCAGTCCGACACTGCGGGTCGCCGAGCAGTACTTC CASSPTLRVAEQYF
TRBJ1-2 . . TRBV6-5 TGTGCCAGCAGTTACTCGGGGGGGGGATATGGCTACACCTTC CASSYSGGGYGYTF
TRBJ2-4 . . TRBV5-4 TGTGCCAGCAGCTTGGGTTTCGGGAAGAACATTCAGTACTTC CASSLGFGKNIQYF
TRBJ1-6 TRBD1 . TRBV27 TGTGCCAGCAGTTTATTTGGGACAGGACCAACACCCCTCCACTTT CASSLFGTGPTPLHF
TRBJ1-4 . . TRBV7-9 TGTGCCAGCAGCCAAAGGCGGGGAACAACTAATGAAAAACTGTTTTTT CASSQRRGTTNEKLFF
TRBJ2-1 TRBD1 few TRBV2 TGTGCCAGCAGAGCGATACAGGGGGGCAATGAGCAGTTCTTC CASRAIQGGNEQFF
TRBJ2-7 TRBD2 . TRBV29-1 TGCAGCGCACTAGCGGGAGGGTTGGCCTACGAGCAGTACTTC CSALAGGLAYEQYF
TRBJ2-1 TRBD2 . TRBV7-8 TGTGCCAGCAGCCTAGAACTAGCGGGTTCCTACAATGAGCAGTTCTTC CASSLELAGSYNEQFF
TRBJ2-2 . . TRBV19 TGTGCCAGTAGTATAGTCTCCGGGGAGCTGTTTTTT CASSIVSGELFF
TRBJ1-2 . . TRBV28 TGTGCCAGCAGCATCTACTTGAGACAGTCGAACTATGGCTACACCTTC CASSIYLRQSNYGYTF
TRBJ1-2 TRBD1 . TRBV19 TGTGCCAGTAGTATTCGGACAGGGGGCGGGTATGGCTACACCTTC CASSIRTGGGYGYTF
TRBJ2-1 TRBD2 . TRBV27 TGTGCCAGCAGTGCGGGACTAGCGGAAAATGAGCAGTTCTTC CASSAGLAENEQFF
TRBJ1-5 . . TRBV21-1 TGTGCCAGCCCTCAAGGGGGGGGGCCCAATCAGCCCCAGCATTTT CASPQGGGPNQPQHF
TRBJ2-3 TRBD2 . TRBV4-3 TGCGCCAGCTCTTCCGGGACTATCGACGGAGATACGCAGTATTTT CASSSGTIDGDTQYF
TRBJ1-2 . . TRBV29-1 TGCAGTGCAAAGCATCGGGGACGGGGGGACCCCAACTATGGCTACACCTTC CSAKHRGRGDPNYGYTF
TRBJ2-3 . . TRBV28 TGTGCCAGCAGTTTCAGGAACACAGATACGCAGTATTTT CASSFRNTDTQYF
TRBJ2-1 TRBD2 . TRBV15 TGTGCCACCAGCAGAGAAAAAGGGACTACCGAGCAGTTCTTC CATSREKGTTEQFF
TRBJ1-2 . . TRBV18 TGTGCCAGCTCACCAGATCCAGGAGGCTACACCTTC CASSPDPGGYTF
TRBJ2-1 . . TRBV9 TGTGCCAGCAGCGTAGAAGGGGGTTACAATGAGCAGTTCTTC CASSVEGGYNEQFF
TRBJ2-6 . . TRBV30 TGTGCCTGGAGTGTACCAGGGACTGGGGCCAACGTCCTGACTTTC CAWSVPGTGANVLTF
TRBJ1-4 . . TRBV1 TGCACCAGCAGCCAAGAACGGACAGGTCGTGAAAAACTGTTTTTT CTSSQERTGREKLFF
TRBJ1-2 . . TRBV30 TGTGCCTGCCCCGAGGGCCCCTATGGCTACACCTTC CACPEGPYGYTF
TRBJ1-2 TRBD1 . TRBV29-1 TGCAGCGTTGGTAGCCAGGGGGCCCCTTTCTATGGCTACACCTTC CSVGSQGAPFYGYTF